This T cell receptor beta chain emerged from a study of siplizumab effects on memory and regulatory T cells. Study results and caveats: Alloreactive sequences tracing back to unstimulated CD4+ memory cells fell significantly with siplizumab. Treg origin accounted for an average of around 69% of mappable alloreactive CD4+ clones with siplizumab and roughly 25% in controls. Proliferating Tregs in siplizumab cultures were never verified as suppressive.

Coculturing at 37°C lasted roughly 6 days for the mixed lymphocyte reaction cells. In each sample, about 10^5 TCR templates were assayed. Profiled with immunoSEQ multiplex PCR; TCRdb holds only in-frame clones, not every one. This table holds about 13,000 clones, almost 40% found once. Turning to this clone: The antigen is undetermined.

Germline CDR1 and CDR2: WNHNN and SYGVQD (reference sequence). CDR3 size: 14 residues. The clonotype was recovered from a human donor in good health; the cells came from an allogeneic mixed lymphocyte reaction. The chain uses TRBV10-1 and TRBJ2-5, with a tentative D call TRBD1 (5 bases). The DNA end lines up better with TRBJ2-7; the J call may be wrong. The specimen was CFSE-low (dividing) CD8+ T cells sorted from an allogeneic mixed lymphocyte reaction. This chain's CDR3 is CASSESIDSHEQYF. The CDR3 bases are TGCGCCAGCAGTGAGTCGATCGACAGCCACGAGCAGTACTTC.